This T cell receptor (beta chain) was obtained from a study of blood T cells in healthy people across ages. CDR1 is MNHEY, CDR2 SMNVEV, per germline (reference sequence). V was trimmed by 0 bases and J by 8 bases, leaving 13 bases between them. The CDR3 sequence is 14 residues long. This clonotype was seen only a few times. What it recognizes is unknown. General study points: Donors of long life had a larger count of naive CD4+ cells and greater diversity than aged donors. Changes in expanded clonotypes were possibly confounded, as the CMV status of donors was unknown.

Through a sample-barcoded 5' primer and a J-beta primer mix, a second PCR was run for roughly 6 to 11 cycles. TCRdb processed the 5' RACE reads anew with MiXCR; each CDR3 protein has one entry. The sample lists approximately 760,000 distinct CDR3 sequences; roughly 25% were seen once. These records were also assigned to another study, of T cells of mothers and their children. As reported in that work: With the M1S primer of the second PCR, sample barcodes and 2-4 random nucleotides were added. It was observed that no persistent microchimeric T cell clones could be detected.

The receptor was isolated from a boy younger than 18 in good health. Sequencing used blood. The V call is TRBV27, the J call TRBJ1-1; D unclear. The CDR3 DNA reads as TGTGCCAGCAGTTTATCGGCCCCTGCCTCCGAAGCTTTCTTT. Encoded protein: CASSLSAPASEAFF.